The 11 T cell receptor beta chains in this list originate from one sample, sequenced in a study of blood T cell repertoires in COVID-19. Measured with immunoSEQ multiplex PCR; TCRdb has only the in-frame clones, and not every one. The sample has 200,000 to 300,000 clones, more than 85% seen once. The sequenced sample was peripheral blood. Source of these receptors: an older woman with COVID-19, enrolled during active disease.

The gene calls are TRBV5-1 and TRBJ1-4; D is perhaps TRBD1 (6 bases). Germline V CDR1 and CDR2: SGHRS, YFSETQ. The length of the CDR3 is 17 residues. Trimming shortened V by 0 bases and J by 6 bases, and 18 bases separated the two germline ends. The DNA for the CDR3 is TGCGCCAGCAGCTTGGGGCTCGGGACATTTATCGATGAAAAACTGTTTTTT. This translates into CASSLGLGTFIDEKLFF.

CDR3 DNA sequence: TGTGCCAGCAGTGACTCTCGTCGAGTCTGGGAAAAACTGTTTTTT. It specifies CASSDSRRVWEKLFF. This chain connects TRBV25-1 to TRBJ1-4; D gene ambiguous. Germline loops: CDR1 MGHDK, CDR2 SYGVNS. V was clipped by 3 bases and J by 8 bases, with 16 bases between them. The CDR3 has 15 amino acids.

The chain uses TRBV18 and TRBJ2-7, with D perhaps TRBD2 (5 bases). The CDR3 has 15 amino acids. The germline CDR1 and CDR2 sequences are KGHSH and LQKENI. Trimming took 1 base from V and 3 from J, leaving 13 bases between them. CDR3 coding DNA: TGTGCCAGCTCACCACGTACCGGGGTTATCTACGAGCAGTACTTC. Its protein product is CASSPRTGVIYEQYF. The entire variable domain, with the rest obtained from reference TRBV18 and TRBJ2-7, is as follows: NAGVMQNPRHLVRRRGQEARLRCSPMKGHSHVYWYRQLPEEGLKFMVYLQKENIIDESGMPKERFSAEFPKEGPSILRIQQVVRGDSAAYFCASSPRTGVIYEQYFGPGTRLTVT.

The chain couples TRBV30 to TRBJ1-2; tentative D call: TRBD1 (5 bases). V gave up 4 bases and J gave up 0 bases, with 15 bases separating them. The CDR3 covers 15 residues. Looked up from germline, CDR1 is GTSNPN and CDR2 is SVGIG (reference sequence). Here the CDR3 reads CAWNKDRDSNYGYTF. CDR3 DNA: TGTGCCTGGAACAAAGACAGAGACTCTAACTATGGCTACACCTTC.

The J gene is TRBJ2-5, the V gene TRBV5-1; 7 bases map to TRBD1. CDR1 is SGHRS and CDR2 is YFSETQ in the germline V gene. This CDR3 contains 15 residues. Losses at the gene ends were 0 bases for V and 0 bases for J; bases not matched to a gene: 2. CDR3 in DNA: TGCGCCAGCAGCTTGGAGGGGGCACACCAAGAGACCCAGTACTTC. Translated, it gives CASSLEGAHQETQYF. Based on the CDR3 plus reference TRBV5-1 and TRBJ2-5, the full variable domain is KAGVTQTPRYLIKTRGQQVTLSCSPISGHRSVSWYQQTPGQGLQFLFEYFSETQRNKGNFPGRFSGRQFSNSRSEMNVSTLELGDSALYLCASSLEGAHQETQYFGPGTRLLVL.

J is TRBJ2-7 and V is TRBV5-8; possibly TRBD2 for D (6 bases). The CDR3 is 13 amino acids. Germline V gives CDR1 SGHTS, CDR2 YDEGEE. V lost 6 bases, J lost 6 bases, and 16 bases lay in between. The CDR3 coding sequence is TGTGCCAGCACCCTGCTGGGACTCACCGAGCAGTACTTC. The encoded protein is CASTLLGLTEQYF.

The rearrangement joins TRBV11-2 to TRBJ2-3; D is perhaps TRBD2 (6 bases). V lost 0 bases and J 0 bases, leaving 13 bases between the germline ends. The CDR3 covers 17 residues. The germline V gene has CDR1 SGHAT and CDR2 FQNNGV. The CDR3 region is CASSLDQTSGSTDTQYF. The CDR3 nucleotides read TGTGCCAGCAGCTTAGATCAAACCAGCGGGAGCACAGATACGCAGTATTTT.

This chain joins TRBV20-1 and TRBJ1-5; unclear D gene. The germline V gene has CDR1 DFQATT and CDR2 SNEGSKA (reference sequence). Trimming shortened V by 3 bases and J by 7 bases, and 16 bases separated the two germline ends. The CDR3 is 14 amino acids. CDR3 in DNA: TGCAGTGCTAGTGCGGGAATTGCGAGGCAGCCCCAGCATTTT. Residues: CSASAGIARQPQHF.

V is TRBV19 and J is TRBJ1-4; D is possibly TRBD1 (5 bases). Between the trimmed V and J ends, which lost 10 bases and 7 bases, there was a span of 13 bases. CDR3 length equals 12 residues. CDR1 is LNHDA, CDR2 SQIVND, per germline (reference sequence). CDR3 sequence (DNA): TGTGCCACCACAAACGGGGGTGAAAAACTGTTTTTT. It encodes CATTNGGEKLFF.

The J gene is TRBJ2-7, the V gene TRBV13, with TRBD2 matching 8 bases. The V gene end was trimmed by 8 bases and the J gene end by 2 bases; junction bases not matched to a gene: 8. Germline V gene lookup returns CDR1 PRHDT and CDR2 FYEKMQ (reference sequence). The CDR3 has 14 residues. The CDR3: CASRGRFRAYEQYF. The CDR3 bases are TGTGCCAGCCGCGGGAGGTTCAGGGCCTACGAGCAGTACTTC.

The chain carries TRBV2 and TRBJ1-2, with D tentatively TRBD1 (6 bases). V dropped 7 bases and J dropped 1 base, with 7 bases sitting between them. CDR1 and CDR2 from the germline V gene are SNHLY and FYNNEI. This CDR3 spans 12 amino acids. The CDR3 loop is CASTDSNYGYTF. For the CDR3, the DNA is TGTGCCAGCACGGACAGTAACTATGGCTACACCTTC.